This TCR beta chain was retrieved from a study of blood T cell repertoires in COVID-19. Study at large: Collection of acute and convalescent COVID-19 samples took place in the United States, Italy and Spain.

Per the original methods: Reference gene primer amplification yielded estimated nucleated cell counts. Generated by immunoSEQ multiplex PCR, the TCRdb table keeps only in-frame clones and is missing some. That table gives V, J and clone size, and the DNA gave D and trimming. The sample consists of roughly 290,000 clones, around 82% of them appearing once. CDR1 is SNHLY and CDR2 is FYNNEI in the germline V gene. The V and J ends lost 2 bases and 3 bases respectively, with 14 bases between them. This CDR3 is built from 16 residues. Recruited during active infection, patients (from Seattle) were subsequently followed longitudinally. This clone was recorded only once.

The source is a person aged 65-85 years with COVID-19, enrolled during active disease. The chain joins TRBV2 to TRBJ1-5; D may be TRBD1 (6 bases). Material: peripheral blood. In DNA form, the CDR3 reads TGTGCCAGCAGTGAACTCGGACAGATTTACAATCAGCCCCAGCATTTT. Its protein is CASSELGQIYNQPQHF.